Given below is one T cell receptor beta chain in context. One entry per CDR3 protein results from TCRdb running MiXCR on the RACE reads. The table has some 96,000 distinct CDR3 sequences, 25% to 35% seen once. Time point defined: patch test 3, about 24 weeks after DPC sensitization. Treatment of the sample: therapeutic diphenylcyclopropenone sensitization with weekly scalp DPC. This sample was taken from a study of human T cells and chemical hapten exposure. The CDR3 contains 15 residues. V lost 3 bases to trimming and J lost 2 bases; unmatched junction nucleotides: 5. From germline, CDR1 is SGHRS and CDR2 YFSETQ.

Here the sequenced sample was whole blood, taken in connection with sensitization to the hapten diphenylcyclopropenone (DPC). The receptor's source is a man aged 40-49 years with alopecia areata. Some clones in this sample may be carry-over from other donors' samples. This chain links TRBV5-1 with TRBJ1-2; 9 bases align to TRBD1. CDR3 amino acids: CASSSLTGGNYGYTF. Here the CDR3 DNA reads TGCGCCAGCAGCTCACTTACAGGGGGCAACTATGGCTACACCTTC. The full variable domain, its missing parts supplied by reference TRBV5-1 and TRBJ1-2, is KAGVTQTPRYLIKTRGQQVTLSCSPISGHRSVSWYQQTPGQGLQFLFEYFSETQRNKGNFPGRFSGRQFSNSRSEMNVSTLELGDSALYLCASSSLTGGNYGYTFGSGTRLTVV.